This entry is about one T cell receptor beta chain. Its antigen is undetermined. Preparing the TCRbeta library involved the use of unique molecular identifiers. One entry per CDR3 protein results from TCRdb running MiXCR on the PCR reads. The profile shows some 120,000 distinct CDR3 sequences, approximately 22% of them singletons. The data derive from a study of T-cell reconstitution after alpha-beta-depleted transplantation in children. Study-level findings and limits: Roughly two months post-transplant, alpha-beta T cells reportedly originated from several hundred graft clones that had expanded. It was surviving recipient T cells and thymic progenitors that gave some patients high TCRbeta diversity at day 60. When one year had passed after transplant, most T-cell counts and diversity came from newly produced T cells.

This receptor was identified in a male patient under 10 years old who had a stem cell transplant for chronic granulomatous disease, so the T cells may come from the graft donor. The specimen comprised PBMCs, mostly from graft donor cells, sampled 180 days after TCRalphabeta/CD19-depleted stem cell transplant.

The CDR3 reads CASSVIGGDKNIQYF. The CDR3 DNA is TGTGCCAGCAGCGTAATAGGGGGGGACAAAAACATTCAGTACTTC. The rearrangement uses TRBV9 and TRBJ2-4; TRBD2 is a possible D gene (7 bases). Trimming shortened V by 1 base and J by 3 bases, and 11 bases separated the two germline ends. There are 15 residues in the CDR3. Germline V lookup: CDR1 SGDLS, CDR2 YYNGEE.